This T cell receptor (beta chain) was captured by sequencing in a study of blood T cell repertoires in COVID-19. Study information: The cDNA or gDNA used as material had been derived from T cells, B-cell-depleted T cells, or PBMCs.

The method was immunoSEQ multiplex PCR; TCRdb's version includes in-frame clones alone and lacks a portion of them. The repertoire holds around 260,000 clones, with roughly 90% as singletons. Membership in each cohort depended on participant-reported clinical history. CDR3 size: 15 residues. Germline CDR1 reads KGHSH; CDR2 reads LQKENI. V was trimmed by 3 bases and J by 3 bases, leaving 12 bases between them. Sequenced input: PBMCs or T cells enriched from blood (not recorded which). The rearrangement joins TRBV18 to TRBJ1-5, with TRBD1 as a possible D gene (5 bases). The receptor comes from a woman aged 30 to 39 who had recovered from COVID-19. The CDR3: CASSPSAGLNQPQHF. The CDR3 nucleotides read TGTGCCAGCTCACCCTCTGCGGGGCTCAATCAGCCCCAGCATTTT.